The 10 T cell receptor beta chains presented below share a single source sample, sequenced in a study. TCRdb itself ran the 5' RACE reads through MiXCR, one entry per CDR3 protein. The sample lists about 32,000 distinct CDR3 sequences, over 20% seen once, with about 2.5% in the top ten. Treg sorting used a CD4+CD25+CD127-/low gate. Sequences were obtained from tumor-infiltrating Tregs sorted from the breast tumor. The receptors come from a female donor with breast cancer.

The V and J genes are TRBV20-1 and TRBJ2-4; no definite D call. Germline-derived CDR1 and CDR2 are DFQATT and SNEGSKA (reference sequence). Trimming left V 3 bases short and J 1 base short, with 10 bases between. The CDR3 has 14 amino acids. CDR3 sequence reads: CSASVPGAKNIQYF. CDR3 DNA sequence: TGCAGTGCTAGTGTTCCTGGGGCCAAAAACATTCAGTACTTC.

V is TRBV11-3 and J is TRBJ2-4; the D is unclear. The CDR3 consists of 15 residues. The V gene lost 7 bases and the J gene lost 0 bases, with 13 bases spanning the gap. Germline loops: CDR1 SGHNT, CDR2 YENEEA. The CDR3 DNA reads TGTGCCAGCACCAGTGTCAGGCTAGCCAAAAACATTCAGTACTTC. Translated: CASTSVRLAKNIQYF.

Note on this clonotype: A much larger clone lies a single base off, so this may be a read error. The genes are TRBV20-1 and TRBJ2-1; the D gene is possibly TRBD1 (5 bases). Germline V CDR1 and CDR2: DFQATT, SNEGSKA (reference sequence). The CDR3 runs to 14 residues. CDR3 protein: CSAREQETYNKQFF. The CDR3, as DNA: TGCAGTGCTAGAGAACAGGAAACCTACAATAAGCAGTTCTTC.

About this clonotype: A much larger clone lies a single base off, so this may be a read error. The chain employs TRBV20-1 and TRBJ2-1; D unresolved. The CDR3 spans 11 residues. The germline V gene encodes CDR1 DFQATT and CDR2 SNEGSKA (reference sequence). Deletions cut 5 bases from V and 6 bases from J, with 8 bases between. CDR3: CSARVGNEQFF. Written as DNA, the CDR3 is TGCAGTGCTCGAGTGGGCAATGAGCAGTTCTTC.

By share of the sample, this clonotype is medium-sized. The chain joins TRBV7-3 to TRBJ2-3; perhaps D is TRBD1 or TRBD2 (6 bases each). Germline V gene data show CDR1 as SGHTA and CDR2 as FQGTGA. This CDR3 spans 15 amino acids. The V end lost 1 base, the J end lost 4 bases, and 12 bases lay between the germline ends. This chain's CDR3 is CASSLKPGGADTQYF. CDR3 in DNA: TGTGCCAGCAGCTTAAAGCCCGGGGGCGCAGATACGCAGTATTTT.

In this sample, this clonotype turned up many times. The CDR3 DNA follows: TGCGCCAGCAGCTTGGCGGGCTATGGCTACACCTTC. It codes for CASSLAGYGYTF. This chain links TRBV5-1 with TRBJ1-2; no clear D gene. The germline CDR1 and CDR2 sequences are SGHRS and YFSETQ. The CDR3 totals 12 residues. V lost 0 bases and J 4 bases, leaving 4 bases between the germline ends.

The table lists this clonotype with many counts. The chain recombines TRBV6-1 with TRBJ2-7; D is possibly TRBD2 (5 bases). Per germline, CDR1 MNHNS and CDR2 SASEGT. Trimming took off 8 bases at V and 3 bases at J, with 14 bases between the two ends. The CDR3 has 13 residues. The CDR3 loop is CASPPAGSYEQYF. Written as DNA, the CDR3 is TGTGCCAGCCCTCCCGCTGGGAGCTACGAGCAGTACTTC.

Within the sample, this clonotype is medium-sized. The genes are TRBV4-1 and TRBJ1-5, with D possibly matching TRBD1 (5 bases). Trimming shortened V by 0 bases and J by 0 bases, and 21 bases separated the two germline ends. Germline-derived CDR1 and CDR2 are MGHRA and YSYEKL. This CDR3 is built from 20 residues. The CDR3 DNA follows: TGCGCCAGCAGCCAAGATAGGTTCACCAGGGCCGGATATAGCAATCAGCCCCAGCATTTT. It yields the protein CASSQDRFTRAGYSNQPQHF.

This clonotype was seen only a few times. The rearrangement links TRBV5-1 to TRBJ2-2, with a possible D match to TRBD2 (6 bases). The length of the CDR3 is 18 residues. The germline V gene has CDR1 SGHRS and CDR2 YFSETQ. V was shortened by 5 bases and J by 0 bases, with 20 bases between the two germline ends. The CDR3 spells CASRPLGGGGANTGELFF. As DNA, the CDR3 is TGCGCCAGCAGACCCCTGGGAGGAGGAGGAGCGAACACCGGGGAGCTGTTTTTT.

The chain is built from TRBV12-3 or TRBV12-4 and TRBJ2-3; D perhaps matches TRBD1 (6 bases). V dropped 7 bases and J dropped 14 bases, with 25 bases sitting between them. This CDR3 region has 14 residues. The CDR3 DNA reads as TGTGCCAGCACCCAAGGGGGACCCCCCATGAAGCGGTATTTT. Translated, it gives CASTQGGPPMKRYF.